The sequence of this TCR beta chain was determined in a study of type 1 regulatory T cells. Study details: An in vitro protocol generated T-allo10, a Tr1-enriched, alloantigen-specific CD4 T cell product.

TCRdb recomputed calls from the reads with MiXCR, one row per CDR3 protein. Of more than 60,000 distinct CDR3 sequences in the sample, nearly 50% were seen once. General observations from the study: Tr1 cells had a more restricted TCR repertoire than non-Tr1 cells.

This clonotype has a handful of counts. The antigen remains undetermined. Germline V lookup: CDR1 KGHSH, CDR2 LQKENI. Trimming took off 2 bases at V and 0 bases at J, with 1 base between the two ends. The length of the CDR3 is 12 residues. The chain combines TRBV18 with TRBJ2-5; D is unclear. Source material: cultured non-Tr1 T cells, either the whole culture or a sorted T cell fraction (not recorded which). The TCR comes from a human donor in good health. The CDR3 reads CASSPNQETQYF. The CDR3 bases are TGTGCCAGCTCACCAAACCAAGAGACCCAGTACTTC.